A single sample gave rise to the 20 T cell receptor beta chains below, sequenced in a study of shared clonotypes between healthy human individuals. Clones were sequenced by immunoSEQ multiplex PCR, and TCRdb holds only the in-frame ones, with some missing. The sample yields approximately 700,000 clones, 73% seen once. The sequenced material came from memory CD4+ T cells sorted from blood. Subset here: CD45RA-negative fraction. The receptor source for this set is a woman aged 30 to 39 in good health.

V is TRBV27 and J is TRBJ1-1, with D maybe TRBD1 (5 bases). V lost 5 bases and J lost 4, with 11 bases in between. CDR3 length: 13 residues. Germline assignment: CDR1 MNHEY and CDR2 SMNVEV (reference sequence). CDR3 bases: TGTGCCAGCAGTCCTACCGGGGGCACTGAAGCTTTCTTT. Protein sequence: CASSPTGGTEAFF.

This clone was seen once. The rearrangement links TRBV7-8 to TRBJ2-2; D perhaps matches TRBD1 (7 bases). V was trimmed by 5 bases and J by 8 bases, leaving 24 bases between them. CDR1 is SGHVS, CDR2 FQNEAQ, per germline. The CDR3 length is 17 residues. The CDR3 DNA reads as TGTGCCAGCAGCCTACGACAGGGAGCGGGCCCCGCGGGGGAGCTGTTTTTT. This codes for CASSLRQGAGPAGELFF.

As to this clone: The sample has other DNA sequences that encode this CDR3 too. The J gene is TRBJ2-7, the V gene TRBV19; 7 bases are shared with TRBD2. CDR1 and CDR2 from the germline V gene are LNHDA and SQIVND (reference sequence). The V gene end was trimmed by 3 bases and the J gene end by 4 bases; junction bases not matched to a gene: 6. This CDR3 is 14 amino acids long. CDR3 amino acids: CASSMGGRTYEQYF. The CDR3 nucleotides read TGTGCCAGTAGTATGGGCGGGAGAACGTACGAGCAGTACTTC.

The V gene is TRBV19, the J gene TRBJ2-7, with TRBD1 matching 11 bases. The CDR3 totals 14 residues. The V gene end was trimmed by 6 bases and the J gene end by 5 bases; junction bases not matched to a gene: 6. CDR1 and CDR2 (germline): LNHDA, SQIVND (reference sequence). CDR3 nucleotides: TGTGCCAGTAGCCGGACAGGGGGCTATCACGAGCAGTACTTC. Protein sequence: CASSRTGGYHEQYF.

The chain is built from TRBV11-2 and TRBJ2-2; 10 nucleotides align to TRBD2. The germline V gene encodes CDR1 SGHAT and CDR2 FQNNGV. V was pared by 0 bases and J by 5 bases, with 3 bases of the junction left unmatched. The CDR3 consists of 16 residues. The CDR3 spells CASSLDALAGTGELFF. CDR3 DNA: TGTGCCAGCAGCTTAGATGCACTAGCGGGAACCGGGGAGCTGTTTTTT.

The V and J genes are TRBV6-1 and TRBJ1-4, with a tentative D call TRBD1 (6 bases). The V gene lost 7 bases and the J gene lost 7 bases, with 13 bases spanning the gap. Germline V gives CDR1 MNHNS, CDR2 SASEGT. The CDR3 length is 13 residues. The CDR3: CASNRAEAEKLFF. The DNA of the CDR3 is TGTGCCAGCAACAGGGCGGAGGCTGAAAAACTGTTTTTT.

The chain couples TRBV2 to TRBJ1-2; the D is unclear. Trimming left V 4 bases short and J 4 bases short, with 10 bases between. The CDR3 is made up of 13 amino acids. The germline V gene has CDR1 SNHLY and CDR2 FYNNEI. The CDR3 sequence: CASSVYQSYGYTF. CDR3 nucleotides: TGTGCCAGCAGTGTTTATCAGTCCTATGGCTACACCTTC.

The J gene is TRBJ2-7, the V gene TRBV5-1; D might be TRBD2 (6 bases). The CDR3 is made up of 15 amino acids. Germline loops: CDR1 SGHRS, CDR2 YFSETQ. Between the trimmed V and J ends, which lost 1 base and 2 bases, there was a span of 13 bases. CDR3 bases: TGCGCCAGCAGCTTGTTCCCTGGCGGGGCCTACGAGCAGTACTTC. Residues: CASSLFPGGAYEQYF.

Only a few counts were recorded for this clone. V gene TRBV6-4 combines with J gene TRBJ1-2; the D is unclear. The CDR3 contains 14 residues. V was trimmed by 3 bases and J by 8 bases, leaving 16 bases between them. CDR1 and CDR2 (germline): MRHNA, SNTAGT. This CDR3 reads CASSENEGIGGYTF. For the CDR3, the DNA is TGTGCCAGCAGTGAAAATGAAGGGATAGGCGGCTACACCTTC.

This clone was recorded once. The rearrangement joins TRBV6-6 to TRBJ2-7; weak D call: TRBD2 (6 bases). Trimming left V 8 bases short and J 0 bases short, with 20 bases between. Germline V gene lookup returns CDR1 MNHNY and CDR2 SVGAGI (reference sequence). This CDR3 spans 16 amino acids. This chain's CDR3 is CASQRGGGYGSYEQYF. The CDR3 nucleotides read TGTGCCAGCCAAAGGGGAGGCGGATACGGCTCCTACGAGCAGTACTTC.

This chain links TRBV25-1 with TRBJ2-3; D is unclear. Germline CDR1 MGHDK, CDR2 SYGVNS. The length of the CDR3 is 12 residues. The V and J ends lost 3 bases and 4 bases respectively, with 5 bases between them. The CDR3 DNA reads as TGTGCCAGCAGTGACAATGCAGATACGCAGTATTTT. Its translation: CASSDNADTQYF.

Only a few counts were recorded for this clone. This sequence joins TRBV2 and TRBJ1-5; no reliable D call. This CDR3 is built from 17 residues. CDR1 and CDR2 (germline): SNHLY, FYNNEI. Trimming took 4 bases from V and 1 from J, leaving 17 bases between them. The CDR3 sequence: CASSVIGRGVSNQPQHF. CDR3 nucleotide sequence: TGTGCCAGCAGTGTAATTGGGCGCGGGGTAAGCAATCAGCCCCAGCATTTT.

This clone came up many times. Additional DNA sequences in this sample encode the identical CDR3. The chain carries TRBV6-5 and TRBJ2-1; 8 bases map to TRBD1. The V gene's germline CDR1 is MNHEY and CDR2 SVGAGI. Unmatched junction bases numbered 3, after V lost 5 bases and J lost 0 bases. There are 15 residues in the CDR3. In DNA form, the CDR3 reads TGTGCCAGCAGTGGACAGGGCAGCTCCTACAATGAGCAGTTCTTC. This encodes CASSGQGSSYNEQFF.

The CDR3 DNA sequence: TGTGCCAGCAGTTACAACCGGGCGCCCCGCATTCAGTACTTC. This gives the protein CASSYNRAPRIQYF. This rearrangement joins TRBV6-6 to TRBJ2-4; D call uncertain. This CDR3 is 14 amino acids long. V dropped 2 bases and J dropped 9 bases, with 14 bases sitting between them. Germline loops: CDR1 MNHNY, CDR2 SVGAGI (reference sequence).

This chain links TRBV30 with TRBJ2-1, with 8 bases aligning to TRBD2. V shed 2 bases and J 9 bases; nucleotides not matched to a gene: 6. The CDR3 length is 13 residues. In germline, CDR1 is GTSNPN, CDR2 SVGIG (reference sequence). DNA of the CDR3: TGTGCCTGGAGTAGAGGACTAGCAACTGAGCAGTTCTTC. Protein sequence: CAWSRGLATEQFF.

The CDR3 coding sequence is TGTGCCAGCAGCCAAAGGCAGGGGACGTTCGGTACGCAGTATTTT. This translates into CASSQRQGTFGTQYF. V gene TRBV14 combines with J gene TRBJ2-3, with TRBD1 as a possible D gene (6 bases). The CDR3 extends over 15 amino acids. The germline V and J ends were trimmed by 2 bases and 8 bases, with 17 bases remaining between them. Germline loops: CDR1 SGHDN, CDR2 FVKESK. The entire variable domain, with the rest obtained from reference TRBV14 and TRBJ2-3, is as follows: EAGVTQFPSHSVIEKGQTVTLRCDPISGHDNLYWYRRVMGKEIKFLLHFVKESKQDESGMPNNRFLAERTGGTYSTLKVQPAELEDSGVYFCASSQRQGTFGTQYFGPGTRLTVL.

For the CDR3, the DNA is TGTGCCAGCAGTTTGAGTCAGACGCCCGCCGGAAACACCATATATTTT. This codes for CASSLSQTPAGNTIYF. The V gene is TRBV28, the J gene TRBJ1-3; D call uncertain. This CDR3 comprises 16 residues. V shed 3 bases and J shed 4 bases, with 16 bases lying between them. CDR1 and CDR2 from the germline V gene are MDHEN and SYDVKM.

The CDR3 bases are TGTGCCAGCAGCACCCCCGCCGGGGCGCGGGAGCAGTACTTC. This codes for CASSTPAGAREQYF. V usage is TRBV7-2 and J usage is TRBJ2-7; possibly TRBD1 or TRBD2 for D (5 bases each). The V and J ends lost 5 bases and 7 bases respectively, with 18 bases between them. The CDR3 totals 14 residues. Germline values: CDR1 SGHTA, CDR2 FQGNSA.

In this sample, this clone turned up once. The rearrangement joins TRBV5-5 to TRBJ2-7, with TRBD1 matching over 9 bases. This CDR3 is built from 13 residues. CDR1 SGHKS and CDR2 YYEKEE come from the germline V gene (reference sequence). J was trimmed by 3 bases and V by 4 bases; bases with no gene match: 2. CDR3 in amino acids: CASSGTGNYEQYF. In DNA, the CDR3 is TGTGCCAGCAGCGGGACAGGGAACTACGAGCAGTACTTC.

This clone came up once. The rearrangement links TRBV2 to TRBJ1-5; D is ambiguous. The CDR3 has 14 residues. With 1 base removed from V and 7 bases from J, the gap between germline ends came to 11 bases. The germline gives CDR1 SNHLY, CDR2 FYNNEI. The CDR3 region is CASSEGNEGQPQHF. The CDR3 DNA sequence: TGTGCCAGCAGTGAAGGTAACGAAGGGCAGCCCCAGCATTTT. Supplemented by reference TRBV2 and TRBJ1-5, the full variable domain reads EPEVTQTPSHQVTQMGQEVILRCVPISNHLYFYWYRQILGQKVEFLVSFYNNEISEKSEIFDDQFSVERPDGSNFTLKIRSTKLEDSAMYFCASSEGNEGQPQHFGDGTRLSIL.